The rows below give T cell receptor beta chains drawn from one sample of a study of CD8 T cells in ankylosing spondylitis. MiXCR, applied by TCRdb to the 5' RACE reads, yields one record per CDR3 protein. The table lists just over 150,000 distinct CDR3 sequences, 18% of them singletons. The sequenced sample consisted of blood, either unsorted or a sorted T cell fraction (not recorded which). These TCRs come from a male donor with ankylosing spondylitis or in good health (not recorded which). CDR3s include the opening cysteine and the closing phenylalanine or tryptophan. The order of the fields is D gene, clone size, J gene, V gene, CDR3 protein, CDR3 DNA. The D gene is left open where the match is weak. Not all rows give a size; the values are once, few, many and, for expanded clones, a class.

-,many,TRBJ2-5,TRBV5-1,CASSEGVETQYF,TGCGCCAGCAGCGAAGGCGTTGAGACCCAGTACTTC
-,-,TRBJ1-2,TRBV28,CASSTSGFGGYYGYTF,TGTGCCAGCAGTACCTCAGGATTCGGGGGCTACTATGGCTACACCTTC
-,many,TRBJ2-1,TRBV3-1,CASSQPDNEQFF,TGTGCCAGCAGCCAGCCTGACAATGAGCAGTTCTTC
TRBD2,-,TRBJ2-1,TRBV20-1,CSASSGRADNEQFF,TGCAGTGCATCTAGCGGGAGGGCTGACAATGAGCAGTTCTTC
-,many,TRBJ2-7,TRBV6-2/TRBV6-3,CASSYSTGLGAFWSSYEQYF,TGTGCCAGCAGTTACTCAACCGGCCTCGGGGCGTTTTGGAGTTCCTACGAGCAGTACTTC
TRBD2,few,TRBJ2-1,TRBV20-1,CSARGLAGTNEQFF,TGCAGTGCCAGGGGACTAGCGGGGACTAATGAGCAGTTCTTC
-,-,TRBJ2-2,TRBV11-1,CASSPLGPGSGELFF,TGTGCCAGCAGCCCTCTAGGCCCAGGATCCGGGGAGCTGTTTTTT
-,-,TRBJ1-1,TRBV5-1,CASRRPTVNTEAFF,TGCGCCAGCCGCAGGCCTACCGTGAACACTGAAGCTTTCTTT
-,few,TRBJ1-4,TRBV20-1,CSARASGGGRVADEKLFF,TGCAGTGCTAGAGCGTCGGGGGGCGGGAGAGTGGCGGATGAAAAACTGTTTTTT
-,many,TRBJ2-1,TRBV20-1,CSARRNLGDSYNEQFF,TGCAGTGCCCGGCGGAACCTCGGGGATTCCTACAATGAGCAGTTCTTC
-,-,TRBJ2-7,TRBV7-9,CASSKDRQSSYEQYF,TGTGCCAGCAGCAAGGACCGACAATCCTCCTACGAGCAGTACTTC
-,-,TRBJ2-1,TRBV6-1,CASTAGGGLPGGNEQFF,TGTGCCAGCACGGCAGGCGGAGGACTCCCCGGGGGCAATGAGCAGTTCTTC
-,many,TRBJ2-3,TRBV4-1,CASSLLALAGTTDTQYF,TGCGCCAGCAGCTTATTGGCGCTTGCGGGAACCACAGATACGCAGTATTTT
TRBD1,few,TRBJ1-5,TRBV29-1,CSVAIGTGDQPQHF,TGCAGCGTGGCCATAGGGACAGGCGATCAGCCCCAGCATTTT